The present entry profiles one TCR beta chain with its context. In the original analysis: Amplification from reference gene primers served as the basis for estimated nucleated cell counts. Using immunoSEQ multiplex PCR, the repertoire was profiled, and TCRdb retains in-frame clones only, with some absent. That table gives V, J and clone size, and the DNA gave D and trimming. The sample gives roughly 250,000 clones, roughly 86% of which show up once; about 2.5% is in the top ten. Germline V gene data show CDR1 as MNHEY and CDR2 as SVGEGT. Trimming cost V 0 bases and J 3 bases, with 12 bases left between them. The CDR3 is made up of 16 amino acids. Participant reports of clinical history set cohort assignment. The entry originates in a study of blood T cell repertoires in COVID-19. Looking at the study overall: Whether acute or convalescent, the COVID-19 samples came from the United States, Italy and Spain. PBMCs, B-cell-depleted T cells, or T cells provided the cDNA or gDNA that made up the material.

The sequencing sample was made of PBMCs or T cells enriched from blood (not recorded which). This chain links TRBV6-2 or TRBV6-3 with TRBJ2-1; D is unresolved. This clonotype was obtained from a woman aged 25 to 39 with acute COVID-19. The CDR3 loop is CASSYSGWMVYNEQFF. In DNA form, the CDR3 reads TGTGCCAGCAGTTACTCGGGCTGGATGGTCTACAATGAGCAGTTCTTC.